The 28 T cell receptor beta chains reported below all come from one sample, sequenced in a study of T cell changes during pregnancy in multiple sclerosis. Assay used: immunoSEQ multiplex PCR; TCRdb lists only in-frame clones, some missing. The data contain 100,000 or so clones, just over 90% of them seen just once; the ten biggest clones take up roughly 1.2%. The source was peripheral blood, collected in the second trimester of pregnancy. These receptors all come from a female donor with multiple sclerosis, enrolled in a pregnancy study.

The chain couples TRBV4-2 to TRBJ2-3, with a weak D call TRBD2 (6 bases). Trimming took 4 bases from V and 10 from J, leaving 12 bases between them. The V gene's germline CDR1 is LGHNA and CDR2 YNFKEQ. This CDR3 has 12 residues. DNA of the CDR3: TGTGCCAGCAGCCCAGCCGGGACTTCGCAGTATTTT. Residues: CASSPAGTSQYF.

The gene calls are TRBV5-1 and TRBJ1-1; 8 positions agree with TRBD1. The germline CDR1 and CDR2 sequences are SGHRS and YFSETQ. This CDR3 has 17 residues. J gave up 1 base and V 4 bases, and 12 bases lay outside the gene matches. CDR3 bases: TGCGCCAGCAGCCCCGGAAACAGGGGGGCAAGGAACACTGAAGCTTTCTTT. Translated, it gives CASSPGNRGARNTEAFF.

The chain carries TRBV6-5 and TRBJ2-7; perhaps TRBD2 as D (5 bases). The germline CDR1 and CDR2 sequences are MNHEY and SVGAGI. The CDR3 is 15 amino acids. V was shortened by 4 bases and J by 3 bases, with 16 bases between the two germline ends. The CDR3 spells CASSSPTLASYEQYF. CDR3 coding DNA: TGTGCCAGCAGTTCGCCGACCTTAGCGAGCTACGAGCAGTACTTC.

This chain uses TRBV2 with TRBJ2-5, with D perhaps matching TRBD1 (6 bases). Germline V lookup: CDR1 SNHLY, CDR2 FYNNEI. The CDR3 consists of 14 residues. Trimming removed 4 bases from V and 1 base from J, with 10 bases in between. CDR3 region: CASSGGQIQETQYF. The CDR3 DNA reads as TGTGCCAGCAGTGGCGGACAGATCCAAGAGACCCAGTACTTC.

The rearrangement links TRBV9 to TRBJ2-1; the match to TRBD1 covers 7 bases. Germline CDR1 is SGDLS and CDR2 is YYNGEE. CDR3 length: 14 amino acids. V was clipped by 3 bases and J by 3 bases; unmatched bases: 3. The CDR3 region has the DNA TGTGCCAGCAGCGGGACAGGTATCTACAATGAGCAGTTCTTC. This gives the protein CASSGTGIYNEQFF.

The V and J genes are TRBV6-5 and TRBJ2-2; D gene unclear. The V and J ends lost 7 bases and 6 bases respectively, with 15 bases between them. The CDR3 spans 14 residues. CDR1 is MNHEY and CDR2 is SVGAGI in the germline V gene. CDR3 sequence: CASTRQTTAGELFF. CDR3 coding DNA: TGTGCCAGCACCCGTCAGACCACAGCCGGGGAGCTGTTTTTT.

This clone was picked up one time. The genes are TRBV5-6 and TRBJ2-3, with TRBD2 matching over 14 bases. V lost 0 bases and J lost 6; bases outside the gene matches: 6. This CDR3 is 17 amino acids long. Per the germline V gene, CDR1 is SGHDT and CDR2 is YYEEEE. CDR3 loop: CASSLALRTSGRDTQYF. The CDR3, as DNA: TGTGCCAGCAGCTTGGCCCTCCGGACTAGCGGGAGGGATACGCAGTATTTT.

This clone has just a few counts. This chain links TRBV6-6 with TRBJ2-1, with 12 bases identical to TRBD2. Trimming took 2 bases from V and 14 from J; bases not matched to a gene: 10. CDR1 MNHNY and CDR2 SVGAGI come from the germline V gene (reference sequence). This CDR3 comprises 15 residues. The DNA of the CDR3 is TGTGCCAGCAGTTACGATACGGGACTAGCGGGCCAGGAGTTCTTC. Encoded protein: CASSYDTGLAGQEFF.

The chain employs TRBV14 and TRBJ1-1, with 9 bases fitting TRBD1. The CDR3 runs to 12 residues. Germline V CDR1 and CDR2: SGHDN, FVKESK. The V and J ends lost 4 bases and 8 bases, in that order; junction bases with no gene match: 2. The CDR3 DNA reads TGTGCCAGCAGCCGGGGGACAGGGGAAGCTTTCTTT. Amino acid sequence: CASSRGTGEAFF.

V gene TRBV11-3 combines with J gene TRBJ2-2; D possibly corresponds to TRBD2 (5 bases). The CDR3 has 15 amino acids. CDR1 and CDR2 from the germline V gene are SGHNT and YENEEA. The V and J ends lost 5 bases and 0 bases respectively, with 10 bases between them. The CDR3 region is CASSVGLTNTGELFF. Here the CDR3 DNA reads TGTGCCAGCAGCGTAGGACTCACGAACACCGGGGAGCTGTTTTTT. Using reference TRBV11-3 and TRBJ2-2 for the parts outside the CDR3, the full variable domain is EAGVVQSPRYKIIEKKQPVAFWCNPISGHNTLYWYLQNLGQGPELLIRYENEEAVDDSQLPKDRFSAERLKGVDSTLKIQPAELGDSAVYLCASSVGLTNTGELFFGEGSRLTVL.

Sample share makes this clone medium-sized. The chain links TRBV6-5 to TRBJ2-7; D ambiguous. Trimming cost V 5 bases and J 6 bases, with 17 bases left between them. The length of the CDR3 is 14 residues. Germline V gene lookup returns CDR1 MNHEY and CDR2 SVGAGI. CDR3 residues: CASSTSRWSLEQYF. The CDR3 nucleotides read TGTGCCAGCAGTACCTCTAGGTGGAGTCTCGAGCAGTACTTC.

The chain is built from TRBV7-9 and TRBJ2-3, with 10 bases lining up with TRBD2. CDR3 size: 16 residues. Trimming at V came to 5 bases and at J to 3 bases, leaving 8 bases not matched to a gene. Germline V CDR1 and CDR2: SEHNR, FQNEAQ (reference sequence). CDR3 DNA: TGTGCCAGCAGCCGCGGGCTAGCGGGGGATACAGATACGCAGTATTTT. Translating it yields CASSRGLAGDTDTQYF.

The chain carries TRBV10-3 and TRBJ1-1, with 8 bases matching TRBD1. The CDR3 is 13 residues long. V gave up 3 bases and J gave up 14 bases; unmatched junction bases: 11. Germline-derived CDR1 and CDR2 are ENHRY and SYGVKD. The CDR3 reads CAISDPISGGPFF. CDR3 DNA: TGTGCCATCAGTGACCCCATCTCAGGGGGCCCATTCTTT.

The chain joins TRBV6-1 to TRBJ1-1, with D maybe TRBD1 (5 bases). Trimming pared 1 base from V and 4 bases from J, leaving 13 bases between. Germline-derived CDR1 and CDR2 are MNHNS and SASEGT. The CDR3 has 15 amino acids. CDR3 residues: CASSEGLGGTTEAFF. The CDR3 DNA reads as TGTGCCAGCAGTGAAGGGTTGGGGGGTACCACTGAAGCTTTCTTT.

The chain uses TRBV5-4 and TRBJ1-2; 7 bases match TRBD1. CDR1 SGHNT and CDR2 YYREEE come from the germline V gene (reference sequence). The CDR3 length is 14 residues. V lost 0 bases to trimming and J lost 2 bases; unmatched junction nucleotides: 1. The CDR3 region is CASSLAGQNYGYTF. The CDR3 coding sequence is TGTGCCAGCAGCTTGGCGGGACAGAACTATGGCTACACCTTC.

This clone was recorded only once. The genes are TRBV6-1 and TRBJ2-1; TRBD1 aligns across 7 bases. The trim removed 6 bases at V and 0 bases at J, leaving 5 bases unmatched. The CDR3 sequence is 15 residues long. Germline V gene lookup returns CDR1 MNHNS and CDR2 SASEGT. This CDR3 is CASSLRDSSYNEQFF. The CDR3, as DNA: TGTGCCAGCAGCCTCCGGGACAGCTCCTACAATGAGCAGTTCTTC.

The CDR3, as DNA: TGTGCCAGCAGCTCATGGACTAGCGGGCCAGTCTCCTACAATGAGCAGTTCTTC. It specifies CASSSWTSGPVSYNEQFF. The genes are TRBV7-3 and TRBJ2-1; TRBD2 agrees at 11 bases. V shed 4 bases, J shed 0 bases, and the junction held 8 bases outside the gene matches. Germline V CDR1 and CDR2: SGHTA, FQGTGA. The CDR3 loop spans 18 amino acids.

J is TRBJ1-1 and V is TRBV6-6; D might be TRBD1 (6 bases). Germline loops: CDR1 MNHNY, CDR2 SVGAGI (reference sequence). With 4 bases removed from V and 0 bases from J, the gap between germline ends came to 6 bases. CDR3 size: 13 residues. This CDR3 reads CASSSGVNTEAFF. The CDR3 DNA reads TGTGCCAGCAGTTCAGGGGTGAACACTGAAGCTTTCTTT.

This clone has just one count. The chain carries TRBV5-8 and TRBJ2-1; 7 nucleotides align to TRBD1. Germline lookup yields CDR1 SGHTS and CDR2 YDEGEE. V lost 0 bases, J lost 6 bases, and 6 bases stayed unmatched. This CDR3 region has 15 residues. The CDR3 protein is CASSLGQGSGNEQFF. For the CDR3, the DNA is TGTGCCAGCAGCTTGGGACAGGGAAGTGGCAATGAGCAGTTCTTC.

The rearrangement joins TRBV5-1 to TRBJ2-5; 13 bases match TRBD2. The CDR3 sequence is 17 residues long. Germline loops: CDR1 SGHRS, CDR2 YFSETQ. After removal of 3 bases from V and 2 bases from J, the junction contained 7 bases not matched to a gene. CDR3 residues: CASSWTTSGRFQETQYF. CDR3 bases: TGCGCCAGCAGCTGGACGACTAGCGGGAGGTTTCAAGAGACCCAGTACTTC.

J is TRBJ2-1 and V is TRBV9, with D possibly being TRBD1 (5 bases). The CDR3 totals 13 residues. V was clipped by 0 bases and J by 6 bases, with 7 bases between them. The germline CDR1 and CDR2 sequences are SGDLS and YYNGEE. The CDR3 nucleotides are TGTGCCAGCAGCGTAGCCCAGGGCAATGAGCAGTTCTTC. It encodes CASSVAQGNEQFF.

The V gene is TRBV11-2, the J gene TRBJ2-3; TRBD1 matches 8 bases. CDR3 length equals 16 residues. Germline-derived CDR1 and CDR2 are SGHAT and FQNNGV. The ends lost 3 bases at V and 5 bases at J; junction bases unmatched: 10. CDR3 sequence: CASSFGQGWGEDTQYF. The CDR3 region has the DNA TGTGCCAGCAGCTTCGGACAGGGATGGGGTGAAGATACGCAGTATTTT. Drawing the rest from reference TRBV11-2 and TRBJ2-3, the complete variable domain is EAGVAQSPRYKIIEKRQSVAFWCNPISGHATLYWYQQILGQGPKLLIQFQNNGVVDDSQLPKDRFSAERLKGVDSTLKIQPAKLEDSAVYLCASSFGQGWGEDTQYFGPGTRLTVL.

The chain uses TRBV6-5 and TRBJ1-1, with TRBD1 matching over 9 bases. The trim removed 1 base at V and 5 bases at J, leaving 5 bases unmatched. The CDR3 length is 15 residues. In germline, CDR1 is MNHEY, CDR2 SVGAGI. Here the CDR3 reads CASSYLGTGRTEAFF. As DNA, the CDR3 is TGTGCCAGCAGTTACTTGGGGACAGGGCGGACTGAAGCTTTCTTT.

As concerns this clone: An end of the junction differs from the germline gene, which may be a read error. The gene calls are TRBV20-1 and TRBJ1-6; a possible D gene is TRBD1 (5 bases). CDR1 and CDR2 (germline): DFQATT, SNEGSKA (reference sequence). The CDR3 is 10 amino acids. DNA for the CDR3: TGCAGTGCTAGAGATGTGGGGGACTACTTT. This sequence encodes CSARDVGDYF.

This chain connects TRBV19 to TRBJ2-1; TRBD2 agrees at 7 bases. The length of the CDR3 is 17 residues. Germline V gene lookup returns CDR1 LNHDA and CDR2 SQIVND (reference sequence). V lost 4 bases and J lost 8; bases outside the gene matches: 17. The CDR3 loop reads CASSSLDAGARFYEQFF. The DNA of the CDR3 is TGTGCCAGTAGTAGTCTTGATGCGGGAGCCCGGTTTTATGAGCAGTTCTTC. The full variable domain, rest sourced from reference TRBV19 and TRBJ2-1, is DGGITQSPKYLFRKEGQNVTLSCEQNLNHDAMYWYRQDPGQGLRLIYYSQIVNDFQKGDIAEGYSVSREKKESFPLTVTSAQKNPTAFYLCASSSLDAGARFYEQFFGPGTRLTVL.

The chain combines TRBV2 with TRBJ1-5, with D tentatively TRBD1 (5 bases). The V gene lost 2 bases and the J gene lost 7 bases, with 9 bases spanning the gap. The CDR3 is 13 residues long. Looked up from germline, CDR1 is SNHLY and CDR2 is FYNNEI. In DNA form, the CDR3 reads TGTGCCAGCAGTGAACAGGGCCCGCAGCCCCAGCATTTT. Protein: CASSEQGPQPQHF.

The chain has TRBV5-1 and TRBJ2-7; tentative D call: TRBD1 (7 bases). The V end was cut by 4 bases, the J end by 4 bases, with 18 bases between. The CDR3 runs 15 residues. Germline V lookup: CDR1 SGHRS, CDR2 YFSETQ. The CDR3 sequence is CASSAGTAKGYEQYF. For the CDR3, the DNA is TGCGCCAGCAGCGCGGGGACAGCAAAGGGATACGAGCAGTACTTC.

V gene TRBV2 combines with J gene TRBJ1-5; D perhaps matches TRBD1 (5 bases). The CDR3 totals 15 residues. The V end was cut by 10 bases, the J end by 1 base, with 17 bases between. Germline V gives CDR1 SNHLY, CDR2 FYNNEI. CDR3 sequence reads: CATGLGRASNQPQHF. For the CDR3, the DNA is TGTGCCACTGGTCTTGGCAGGGCGAGCAATCAGCCCCAGCATTTT.